This entry lists 11 T cell receptor beta chains sequenced from one sample in a study of blood T cell repertoires in COVID-19. Assay: immunoSEQ multiplex PCR; the TCRdb copy retains only in-frame clones and omits some. The sample has 100,000 to 150,000 clones, 75% to 85% seen once; the top ten hold 3.8%. The sample consisted of peripheral blood. These receptor sequences come from a woman aged 45-60 years with acute or convalescent COVID-19.

This clone came up a few times. The rearrangement links TRBV10-3 to TRBJ2-7, with D maybe TRBD1 (6 bases). Germline V gene data show CDR1 as ENHRY and CDR2 as SYGVKD. This CDR3 region has 15 residues. Trimming removed 6 bases from V and 0 bases from J, with 15 bases in between. CDR3 sequence: CAIRTTDRPSYEQYF. The CDR3 region has the DNA TGTGCCATCAGGACAACCGACAGGCCCTCCTACGAGCAGTACTTC.

V gene TRBV6-6 combines with J gene TRBJ2-7, with TRBD1 identical over 8 bases. Germline V gene lookup returns CDR1 MNHNY and CDR2 SVGAGI (reference sequence). V was pared by 6 bases and J by 5 bases, with 12 bases of the junction left unmatched. This CDR3 region has 15 residues. CDR3 loop: CASSLVQGARNEQYF. The DNA of the CDR3 is TGTGCCAGCAGCTTGGTTCAGGGGGCTCGGAACGAGCAGTACTTC.

The rearrangement uses TRBV9 and TRBJ1-1; no reliable D call. The germline V and J ends were trimmed by 3 bases and 2 bases, with 8 bases remaining between them. The CDR3 length is 13 residues. The germline CDR1 and CDR2 sequences are SGDLS and YYNGEE. CDR3 residues: CASSADTNTEAFF. In DNA, the CDR3 is TGTGCCAGCAGCGCAGACACCAACACTGAAGCTTTCTTT.

The chain links TRBV2 to TRBJ2-2, with D possibly being TRBD1 (5 bases). CDR3 length: 14 amino acids. Between the trimmed V and J ends, which lost 10 bases and 1 base, there was a span of 13 bases. Germline values: CDR1 SNHLY, CDR2 FYNNEI. CDR3 nucleotide sequence: TGTGCCACTTTAAGTGACAGGAACACCGGGGAGCTGTTTTTT. It is translated as CATLSDRNTGELFF.

The gene calls are TRBV5-4 and TRBJ1-5, with 9 bases fitting TRBD1. The germline gives CDR1 SGHNT, CDR2 YYREEE (reference sequence). After removal of 2 bases from V and 3 bases from J, the junction contained 6 bases not matched to a gene. This CDR3 region has 16 residues. The DNA of the CDR3 is TGTGCCAGCAGCTTTACAGGGGGCCCCCCCAATCAGCCCCAGCATTTT. Its protein is CASSFTGGPPNQPQHF.

This clone was detected only a few times. This chain joins TRBV6-5 and TRBJ1-1; 8 nucleotides align to TRBD1. This CDR3 comprises 14 residues. Germline V CDR1 and CDR2: MNHEY, SVGAGI. With V trimmed by 8 bases and J by 1 base, 6 bases remained unmatched. Written as DNA, the CDR3 is TGTGCCAGCTCTCGGACAGGGCAGAACACTGAAGCTTTCTTT. The encoded protein is CASSRTGQNTEAFF.

This clone was found a few times. This chain's CDR3 is CASSQLGLAGGYNEQFF. The CDR3 region has the DNA TGTGCCAGCAGCCAACTGGGACTAGCGGGGGGATACAATGAGCAGTTCTTC. This chain connects TRBV3-1 (or the pseudogene TRBV3-2) to TRBJ2-1; TRBD2 matches 15 bases. Trimming at V came to 2 bases and at J to 4 bases, leaving 3 bases not matched to a gene. Germline lookup yields CDR1 LGHDT and CDR2 YNNKEL (reference sequence). The CDR3 runs 17 residues.

The chain has TRBV9 and TRBJ1-2; TRBD1 matches 7 bases. The germline gives CDR1 SGDLS, CDR2 YYNGEE. The length of the CDR3 is 18 residues. V was pared by 0 bases and J by 8 bases, with 19 bases of the junction left unmatched. This chain's CDR3 is CASSVEPLTGVRVGGYTF. The CDR3 coding sequence is TGTGCCAGCAGCGTAGAGCCCCTAACAGGGGTACGGGTGGGCGGCTACACCTTC.

This sequence joins TRBV30 and TRBJ1-4; 7 bases agree with TRBD1. J was trimmed by 4 bases and V by 0 bases; bases with no gene match: 5. Germline CDR1 is GTSNPN and CDR2 is SVGIG (reference sequence). The CDR3 length is 15 residues. CDR3 in amino acids: CAWSVWGTVNEKLFF. The CDR3 DNA sequence: TGTGCCTGGAGTGTATGGGGGACAGTTAATGAAAAACTGTTTTTT.

The chain uses TRBV6-1 and TRBJ2-2; D perhaps matches TRBD2 (7 bases). Germline V lookup: CDR1 MNHNS, CDR2 SASEGT. The CDR3 has 15 residues. V was trimmed by 8 bases and J by 4 bases, leaving 17 bases between them. In DNA form, the CDR3 reads TGTGCCAGCGGGACGAGGGGGGGGTCCACCGGGGAGCTGTTTTTT. Amino acid sequence: CASGTRGGSTGELFF.

This clone was detected only once. The chain links TRBV6-5 to TRBJ2-7; possible D gene TRBD2, 6 bases. Germline V CDR1 and CDR2: MNHEY, SVGAGI. This CDR3 is 13 amino acids long. The V gene lost 8 bases and the J gene lost 4 bases, with 15 bases spanning the gap. Here the CDR3 DNA reads TGTGCCAGCTGGCGGGACTCATTGTACGAGCAGTACTTC. It is translated as CASWRDSLYEQYF.